This T cell receptor beta chain was recovered during a study of T cells expressing NK-cell markers. At the level of the study: From sorted CD3+CD56+NKG2C+, CD3+CD56+NKG2C- and CD3+CD56-NKG2C+ T cells came the TCR beta repertoires. The sequencing cohort of eight donors included seven HCMV-seropositive individuals and one seronegative individual. Notes on the study in general: HCMV specificity of expanded NKG2C+ T cell clones remained unclear. Among CD8+ T cells from about 6 donors, dominant NKG2C+ clonotypes accounted for roughly 1.0-7.0%.

A word on this clonotype: What it binds is not known.

TCRdb processed the 5' RACE reads again and assigns one entry to each CDR3 protein, with no DNA. This table holds 150,000 to 200,000 distinct CDR3 sequences. Germline V gives CDR1 SGHNT, CDR2 YENEEA. This CDR3 is 14 amino acids long. Input material: blood T cells: a sorted CD56 or NKG2C T cell subset, CD4+ or CD8+ T cells, or bulk PBMC T cells (not recorded which). The chain employs TRBV11-3 and TRBJ2-5; TCRdb's assignment of TRBD2 cannot be checked, as there is no DNA. The receptor was derived from a man aged 18-75 years in good health. CDR3 protein: CASSSGLDQETQYF.